This TCR beta chain was observed in a study of blood T cell repertoires in COVID-19. On the study more broadly: Specimens from acute and convalescent COVID-19 originated in the United States, Italy and Spain.

The trim removed 3 bases at V and 2 bases at J, leaving 4 bases unmatched. The CDR3 length is 15 residues. CDR1 LGHDT and CDR2 YNNKEL come from the germline V gene (reference sequence). This table comes from immunoSEQ multiplex PCR, and its TCRdb copy is limited to in-frame clones, with some not included. The sample shows about 280,000 clones, over 75% of them seen only once. The sequenced sample was peripheral blood. This sequence was found in a human donor in a cohort sampled during active COVID-19. The chain combines TRBV3-1 (or the pseudogene TRBV3-2) with TRBJ1-3; 7 nucleotides line up with TRBD1. CDR3 nucleotide sequence: TGTGCCAGCAGCCACGCGACAGGGCCTGGAAACACCATATATTTT. It yields the protein CASSHATGPGNTIYF.